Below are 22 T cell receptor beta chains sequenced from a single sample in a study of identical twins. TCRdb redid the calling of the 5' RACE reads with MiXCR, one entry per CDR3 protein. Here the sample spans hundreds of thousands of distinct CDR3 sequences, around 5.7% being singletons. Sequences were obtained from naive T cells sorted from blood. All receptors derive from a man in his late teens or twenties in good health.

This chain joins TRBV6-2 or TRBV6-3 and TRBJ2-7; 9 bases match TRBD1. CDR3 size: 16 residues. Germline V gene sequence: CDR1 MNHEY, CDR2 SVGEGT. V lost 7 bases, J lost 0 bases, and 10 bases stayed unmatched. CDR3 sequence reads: CASTSRQGDSSYEQYF. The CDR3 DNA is TGTGCCAGCACCTCAAGACAGGGGGACAGCTCCTACGAGCAGTACTTC.

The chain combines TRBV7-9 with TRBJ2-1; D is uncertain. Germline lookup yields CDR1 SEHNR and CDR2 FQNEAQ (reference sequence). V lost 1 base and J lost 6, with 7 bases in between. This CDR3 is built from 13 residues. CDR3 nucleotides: TGTGCCAGCAGCTTAGAGCTGGGCAATGAGCAGTTCTTC. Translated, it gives CASSLELGNEQFF.

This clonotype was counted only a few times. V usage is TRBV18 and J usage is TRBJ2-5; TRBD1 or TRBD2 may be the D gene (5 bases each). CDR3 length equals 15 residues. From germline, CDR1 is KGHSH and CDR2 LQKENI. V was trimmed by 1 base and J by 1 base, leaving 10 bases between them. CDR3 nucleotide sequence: TGTGCCAGCTCACCACGGTCGGGGACCCAAGAGACCCAGTACTTC. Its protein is CASSPRSGTQETQYF.

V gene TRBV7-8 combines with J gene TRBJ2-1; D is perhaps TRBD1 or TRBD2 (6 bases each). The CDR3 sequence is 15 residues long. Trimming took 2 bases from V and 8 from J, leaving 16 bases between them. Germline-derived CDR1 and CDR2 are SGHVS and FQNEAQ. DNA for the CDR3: TGTGCCAGCAGCTTATTTACACCGGAGGGGGATGAGCAGTTCTTC. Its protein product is CASSLFTPEGDEQFF.

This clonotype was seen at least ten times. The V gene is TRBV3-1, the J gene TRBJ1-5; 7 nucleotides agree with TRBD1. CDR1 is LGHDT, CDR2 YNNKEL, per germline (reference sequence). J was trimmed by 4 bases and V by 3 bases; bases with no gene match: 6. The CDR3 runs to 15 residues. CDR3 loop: CASSQGQQGNQPQHF. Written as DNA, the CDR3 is TGTGCCAGCAGCCAGGGTCAACAGGGGAATCAGCCCCAGCATTTT.

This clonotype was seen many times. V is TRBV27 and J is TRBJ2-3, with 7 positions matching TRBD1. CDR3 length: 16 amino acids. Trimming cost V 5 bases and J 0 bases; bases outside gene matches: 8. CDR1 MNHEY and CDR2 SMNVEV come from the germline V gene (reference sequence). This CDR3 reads CASSRRTGTSTDTQYF. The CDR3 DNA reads TGTGCCAGCAGTCGCCGGACAGGCACTAGCACAGATACGCAGTATTTT.

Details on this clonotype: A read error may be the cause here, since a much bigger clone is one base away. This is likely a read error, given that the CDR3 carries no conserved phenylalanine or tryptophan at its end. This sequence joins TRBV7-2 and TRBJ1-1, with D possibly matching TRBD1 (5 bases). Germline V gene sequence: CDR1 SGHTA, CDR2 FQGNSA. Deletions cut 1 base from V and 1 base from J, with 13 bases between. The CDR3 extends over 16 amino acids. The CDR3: CASSLVQGERNTEAFL. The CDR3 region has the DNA TGTGCCAGCAGCTTAGTTCAGGGAGAGAGGAACACTGAAGCTTTCCTT.

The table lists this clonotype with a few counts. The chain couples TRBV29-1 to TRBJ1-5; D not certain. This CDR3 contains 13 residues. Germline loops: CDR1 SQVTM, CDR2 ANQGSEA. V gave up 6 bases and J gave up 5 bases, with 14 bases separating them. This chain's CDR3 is CSVGTRVDQPQHF. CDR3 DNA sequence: TGCAGCGTAGGTACGAGGGTCGATCAGCCCCAGCATTTT.

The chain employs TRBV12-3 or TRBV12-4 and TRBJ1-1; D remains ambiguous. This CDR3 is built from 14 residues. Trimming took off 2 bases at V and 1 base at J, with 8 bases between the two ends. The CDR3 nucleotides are TGTGCCAGCAGTTTACTCCGGGGGAACACTGAAGCTTTCTTT. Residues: CASSLLRGNTEAFF.

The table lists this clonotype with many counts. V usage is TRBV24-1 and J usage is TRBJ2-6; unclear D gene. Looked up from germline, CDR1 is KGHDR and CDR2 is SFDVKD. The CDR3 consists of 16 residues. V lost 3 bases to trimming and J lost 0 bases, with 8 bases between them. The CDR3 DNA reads TGTGCCACCAGTGATCGCAGGAGCTCTGGGGCCAACGTCCTGACTTTC. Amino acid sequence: CATSDRRSSGANVLTF.

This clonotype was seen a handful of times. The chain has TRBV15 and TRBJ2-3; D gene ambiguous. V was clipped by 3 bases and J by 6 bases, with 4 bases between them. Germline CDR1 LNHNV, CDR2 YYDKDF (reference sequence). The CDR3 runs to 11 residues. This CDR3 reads CATSRRDTQYF. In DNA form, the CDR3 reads TGTGCCACCAGCAGGCGGGATACGCAGTATTTT.

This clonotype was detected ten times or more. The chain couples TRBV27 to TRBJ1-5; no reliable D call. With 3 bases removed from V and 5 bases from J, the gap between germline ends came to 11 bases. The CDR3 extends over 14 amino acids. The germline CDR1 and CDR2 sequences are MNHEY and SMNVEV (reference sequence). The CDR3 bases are TGTGCCAGCAGTTTCAGCTTCCCACATCAGCCCCAGCATTTT. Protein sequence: CASSFSFPHQPQHF.

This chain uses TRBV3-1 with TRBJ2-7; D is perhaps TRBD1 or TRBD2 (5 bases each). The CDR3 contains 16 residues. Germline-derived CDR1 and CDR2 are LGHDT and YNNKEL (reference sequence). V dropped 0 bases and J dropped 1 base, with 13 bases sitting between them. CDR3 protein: CASSQDGAGSSYEQYF. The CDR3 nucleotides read TGTGCCAGCAGCCAAGACGGGGCAGGGTCATCCTACGAGCAGTACTTC.

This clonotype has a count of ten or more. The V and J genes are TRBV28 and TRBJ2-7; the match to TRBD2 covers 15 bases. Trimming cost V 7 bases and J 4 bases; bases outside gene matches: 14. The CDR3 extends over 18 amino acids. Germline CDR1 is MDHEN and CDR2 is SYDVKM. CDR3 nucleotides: TGTGCCAGCAAGGTCGATAGGGGACTAGCGGGAGGAGGGTACGAGCAGTACTTC. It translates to CASKVDRGLAGGGYEQYF.

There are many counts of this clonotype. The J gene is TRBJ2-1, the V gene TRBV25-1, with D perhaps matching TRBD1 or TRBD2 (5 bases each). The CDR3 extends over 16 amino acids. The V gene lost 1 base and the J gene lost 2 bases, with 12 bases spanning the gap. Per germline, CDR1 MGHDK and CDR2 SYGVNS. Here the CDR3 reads CASSEFGTQAYNEQFF. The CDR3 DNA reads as TGTGCCAGCAGTGAATTCGGGACGCAAGCCTACAATGAGCAGTTCTTC.

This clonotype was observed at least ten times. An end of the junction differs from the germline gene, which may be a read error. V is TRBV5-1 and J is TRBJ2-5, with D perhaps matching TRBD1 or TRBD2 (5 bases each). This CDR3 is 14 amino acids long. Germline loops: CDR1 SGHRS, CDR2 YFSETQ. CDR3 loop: CASSLASGQETQYF. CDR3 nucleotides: TGTGCCAGCAGTTTAGCGTCAGGGCAAGAGACCCAGTACTTC. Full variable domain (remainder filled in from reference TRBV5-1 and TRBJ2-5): KAGVTQTPRYLIKTRGQQVTLSCSPISGHRSVSWYQQTPGQGLQFLFEYFSETQRNKGNFPGRFSGRQFSNSRSEMNVSTLELGDSALYLCASSLASGQETQYFGPGTRLLVL.

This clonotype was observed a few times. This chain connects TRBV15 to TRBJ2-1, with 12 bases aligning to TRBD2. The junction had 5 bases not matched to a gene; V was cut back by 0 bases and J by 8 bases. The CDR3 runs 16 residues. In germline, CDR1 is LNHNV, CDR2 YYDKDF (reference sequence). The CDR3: CATSRELAGGMDEQFF. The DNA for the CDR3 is TGTGCCACCAGCAGAGAACTAGCGGGAGGCATGGATGAGCAGTTCTTC.

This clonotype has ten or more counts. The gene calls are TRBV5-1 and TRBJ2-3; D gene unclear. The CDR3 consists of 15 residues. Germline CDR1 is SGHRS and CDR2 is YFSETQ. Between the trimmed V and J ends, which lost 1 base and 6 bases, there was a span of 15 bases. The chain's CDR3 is CASSLKAGGDDTQYF. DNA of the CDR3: TGCGCCAGCAGCTTGAAGGCCGGCGGTGATGATACGCAGTATTTT. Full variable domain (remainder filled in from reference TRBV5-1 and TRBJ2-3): KAGVTQTPRYLIKTRGQQVTLSCSPISGHRSVSWYQQTPGQGLQFLFEYFSETQRNKGNFPGRFSGRQFSNSRSEMNVSTLELGDSALYLCASSLKAGGDDTQYFGPGTRLTVL.

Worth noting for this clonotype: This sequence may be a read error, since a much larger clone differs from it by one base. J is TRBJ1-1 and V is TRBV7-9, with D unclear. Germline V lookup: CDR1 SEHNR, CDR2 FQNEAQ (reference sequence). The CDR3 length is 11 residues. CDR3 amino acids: CASSLSLEALF. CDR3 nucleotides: TGTGCCAGCAGCTTATCCCTTGAAGCTTTGTTT.

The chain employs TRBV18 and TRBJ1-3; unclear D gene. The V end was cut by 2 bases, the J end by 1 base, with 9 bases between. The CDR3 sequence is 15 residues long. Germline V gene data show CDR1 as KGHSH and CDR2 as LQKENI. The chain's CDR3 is CASSPNPKSGNTIYF. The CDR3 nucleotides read TGTGCCAGCTCACCAAACCCCAAATCTGGAAACACCATATATTTT.

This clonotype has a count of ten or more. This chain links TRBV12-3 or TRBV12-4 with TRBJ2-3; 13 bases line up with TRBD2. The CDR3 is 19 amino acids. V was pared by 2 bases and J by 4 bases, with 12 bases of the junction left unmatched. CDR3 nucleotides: TGTGCCAGCAGTTTACCACTAGCGGGAGGGCCGGATAGCCCAGATACGCAGTATTTT. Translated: CASSLPLAGGPDSPDTQYF.

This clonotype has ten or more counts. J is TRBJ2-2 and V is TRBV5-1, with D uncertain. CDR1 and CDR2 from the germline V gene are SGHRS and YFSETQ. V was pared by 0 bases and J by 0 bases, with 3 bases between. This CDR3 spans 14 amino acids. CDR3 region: CASSLATNTGELFF. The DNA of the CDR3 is TGCGCCAGCAGCTTGGCCACGAACACCGGGGAGCTGTTTTTT.